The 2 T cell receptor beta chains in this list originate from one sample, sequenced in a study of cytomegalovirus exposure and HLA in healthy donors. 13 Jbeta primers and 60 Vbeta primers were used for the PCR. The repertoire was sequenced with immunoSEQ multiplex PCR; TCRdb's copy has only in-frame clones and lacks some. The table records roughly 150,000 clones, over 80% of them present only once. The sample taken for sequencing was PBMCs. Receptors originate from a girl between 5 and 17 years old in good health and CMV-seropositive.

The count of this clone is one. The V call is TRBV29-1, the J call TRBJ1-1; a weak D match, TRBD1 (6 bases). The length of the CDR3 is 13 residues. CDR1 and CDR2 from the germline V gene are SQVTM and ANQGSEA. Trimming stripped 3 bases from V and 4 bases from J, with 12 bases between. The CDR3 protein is CSVDWGRGTEAFF. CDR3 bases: TGCAGCGTTGATTGGGGGCGCGGCACTGAAGCTTTCTTT.

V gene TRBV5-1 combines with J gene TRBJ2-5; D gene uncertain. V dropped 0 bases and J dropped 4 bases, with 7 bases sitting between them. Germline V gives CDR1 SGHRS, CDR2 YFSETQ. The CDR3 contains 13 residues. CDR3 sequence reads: CASSLGLLETQYF. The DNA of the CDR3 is TGCGCCAGCAGCTTGGGACTCCTAGAGACCCAGTACTTC.